These 23 T cell receptor beta chains were sequenced from one sample in a study of blood T cell repertoires in COVID-19. Clones were read by immunoSEQ multiplex PCR, and TCRdb kept only the in-frame ones, dropping some. Here the sample spans 250,000 to 350,000 clones, roughly four fifths being singletons. Material: peripheral blood. Receptor source: a person aged 65 to 79 with COVID-19, enrolled during active disease.

This clone was seen repeatedly, ten times or more. The chain uses TRBV7-9 and TRBJ1-6; 12 bases are a match to TRBD1. J was trimmed by 8 bases and V by 4 bases; bases with no gene match: 12. Germline-derived CDR1 and CDR2 are SEHNR and FQNEAQ (reference sequence). This CDR3 has 18 amino acids. In DNA, the CDR3 is TGTGCCAGCAGCTCGGGACAGGGGGCGCGAGTGGGGCATTCACCCCTCCACTTT. It codes for CASSSGQGARVGHSPLHF.

V usage is TRBV2 and J usage is TRBJ2-1; tentatively, D is TRBD2 (5 bases). The germline CDR1 and CDR2 sequences are SNHLY and FYNNEI. Trimming removed 3 bases at V and 7 bases at J, with 16 bases between. This CDR3 has 15 residues. CDR3 in DNA: TGTGCCAGCAGTGATCTGGCCCGAAGCGGTAATGAGCAGTTCTTC. This translates into CASSDLARSGNEQFF.

This clone has a single count. The chain is built from TRBV7-9 and TRBJ2-7, with D maybe TRBD1 (5 bases). CDR3 length: 14 amino acids. The germline V and J ends were trimmed by 2 bases and 3 bases, with 11 bases remaining between them. Germline loops: CDR1 SEHNR, CDR2 FQNEAQ (reference sequence). Here the CDR3 DNA reads TGTGCCAGCAGCTTAACCCAAGACAGCTACGAGCAGTACTTC. Its translation: CASSLTQDSYEQYF.

This clone showed up just a few times. The chain combines TRBV7-2 with TRBJ1-2; D might be TRBD1 (5 bases). Germline-derived CDR1 and CDR2 are SGHTA and FQGNSA. The CDR3 has 17 residues. V lost 2 bases, J lost 0 bases, and 16 bases lay in between. CDR3 protein: CASSLIVWGKTNYGYTF. The CDR3, as DNA: TGTGCCAGCAGCTTAATTGTATGGGGCAAGACTAACTATGGCTACACCTTC.

The chain couples TRBV18 to TRBJ1-2; tentatively, D is TRBD1 (5 bases). The V end lost 1 base, the J end lost 2 bases, and 11 bases lay between the germline ends. The V gene's germline CDR1 is KGHSH and CDR2 LQKENI. The CDR3 is made up of 15 amino acids. In DNA form, the CDR3 reads TGTGCCAGCTCACCACAACGCAGGGCCAACTATGGCTACACCTTC. This encodes CASSPQRRANYGYTF.

V gene TRBV30 combines with J gene TRBJ2-7; the match to TRBD1 covers 10 bases. The CDR3 totals 13 residues. In germline, CDR1 is GTSNPN, CDR2 SVGIG (reference sequence). The trim removed 8 bases at V and 3 bases at J, leaving 7 bases unmatched. The CDR3 nucleotides read TGTGCCAGTACCGGGACAGGGGACTACGAGCAGTACTTC. This gives the protein CASTGTGDYEQYF.

The chain couples TRBV6-5 to TRBJ1-3, with a possible D match to TRBD1 (5 bases). V was clipped by 6 bases and J by 0 bases, with 9 bases between them. The CDR3 consists of 14 residues. Germline loops: CDR1 MNHEY, CDR2 SVGAGI. The CDR3 DNA sequence: TGTGCCAGCAGCGGGGGAAGCTCTGGAAACACCATATATTTT. It is translated as CASSGGSSGNTIYF.

The chain joins TRBV5-1 to TRBJ2-5; unclear D gene. CDR1 and CDR2 from the germline V gene are SGHRS and YFSETQ. The CDR3 is 16 residues long. The V end lost 1 base, the J end lost 1 base, and 14 bases lay between the germline ends. The CDR3 reads CASSLSSSTFQETQYF. As DNA, the CDR3 is TGCGCCAGCAGCTTGTCGTCCTCGACATTCCAAGAGACCCAGTACTTC.

The CDR3 bases are TGTGCCATCAGTACTTCTAGCGGTAGCACAGATACGCAGTATTTT. This sequence encodes CAISTSSGSTDTQYF. The J gene is TRBJ2-3, the V gene TRBV10-3; TRBD2 matches at 7 bases. The CDR3 is 15 residues long. Germline V gene lookup returns CDR1 ENHRY and CDR2 SYGVKD. With V trimmed by 5 bases and J by 0 bases, 5 bases remained unmatched.

The CDR3 nucleotides are TGTGCCAGTAGTAAAGGGGGCCAGAACACTGAAGCTTTCTTT. Translated, it gives CASSKGGQNTEAFF. The chain combines TRBV19 with TRBJ1-1; 7 nucleotides line up with TRBD1. V shed 4 bases and J 1 base; nucleotides not matched to a gene: 3. The CDR3 totals 14 residues. Germline V gene data show CDR1 as LNHDA and CDR2 as SQIVND (reference sequence).

The gene calls are TRBV6-5 and TRBJ1-1, with a possible D match to TRBD1 (5 bases). V dropped 0 bases and J dropped 4 bases, with 15 bases sitting between them. The length of the CDR3 is 16 residues. CDR1 and CDR2 from the germline V gene are MNHEY and SVGAGI. The CDR3 region is CASSYSIGGARTEAFF. CDR3 nucleotides: TGTGCCAGCAGTTACTCAATCGGCGGGGCCCGCACTGAAGCTTTCTTT.

The chain carries TRBV7-9 and TRBJ2-4; 7 bases agree with TRBD1. V gave up 2 bases and J gave up 8 bases; unmatched junction bases: 9. The CDR3 loop spans 15 amino acids. The V gene's germline CDR1 is SEHNR and CDR2 FQNEAQ (reference sequence). CDR3 in amino acids: CASSLTDEGADIQYF. CDR3 bases: TGTGCCAGCAGCTTAACTGATGAGGGGGCGGACATTCAGTACTTC.

The rearrangement uses TRBV28 and TRBJ1-1; tentative D call: TRBD1 (6 bases). V was trimmed by 3 bases and J by 1 base, leaving 15 bases between them. CDR1 and CDR2 (germline): MDHEN, SYDVKM. The CDR3 is 16 residues long. Here the CDR3 reads CASSFTPGTSNTEAFF. The CDR3 nucleotides read TGTGCCAGCAGTTTCACGCCGGGGACATCGAACACTGAAGCTTTCTTT.

The chain is built from TRBV3-1 (or the pseudogene TRBV3-2) and TRBJ1-5; TRBD1 aligns across 7 bases. The CDR3 has 15 amino acids. Germline CDR1 is LGHDT and CDR2 is YNNKEL (reference sequence). V lost 4 bases and J lost 1; bases outside the gene matches: 4. The CDR3 here is CASSPGQISNQPQHF. Written as DNA, the CDR3 is TGTGCCAGCAGCCCGGGACAGATCAGCAATCAGCCCCAGCATTTT.

The chain combines TRBV6-2 or TRBV6-3 with TRBJ1-1; D is unclear. Trimming pared 5 bases from V and 5 bases from J, leaving 6 bases between. Germline V gives CDR1 MNHEY, CDR2 SVGEGT. This CDR3 region has 11 residues. CDR3 protein: CASSSGTEAFF. In nucleotides, the CDR3 is TGTGCCAGCAGTAGCGGGACTGAAGCTTTCTTT.

The chain has TRBV28 and TRBJ1-6; D possibly corresponds to TRBD1 (5 bases). The germline CDR1 and CDR2 sequences are MDHEN and SYDVKM. Trimming took 6 bases from V and 7 from J, leaving 16 bases between them. CDR3 length: 15 amino acids. The CDR3 region is CASRKLTAMNSPLHF. CDR3 bases: TGTGCCAGCAGAAAGCTGACAGCAATGAATTCACCCCTCCACTTT.

This chain joins TRBV27 and TRBJ2-7; TRBD2 matches 7 bases. The V and J ends lost 5 bases and 0 bases, in that order; junction bases with no gene match: 4. The CDR3 consists of 14 residues. In germline, CDR1 is MNHEY, CDR2 SMNVEV (reference sequence). CDR3 in amino acids: CASSRSGISYEQYF. CDR3 sequence (DNA): TGTGCCAGCAGTAGGAGCGGGATCTCCTACGAGCAGTACTTC.

The sample holds one count of this clone. The chain couples TRBV27 to TRBJ2-7; D is undetermined. CDR3 size: 14 residues. Deletions cut 9 bases from V and 0 bases from J, with 15 bases between. Looked up from germline, CDR1 is MNHEY and CDR2 is SMNVEV (reference sequence). DNA for the CDR3: TGTGCCAGTGCCCCCACTAAGGACTCCTACGAGCAGTACTTC. Translating it yields CASAPTKDSYEQYF.

The gene calls are TRBV20-1 and TRBJ2-5; a weak D match, TRBD2 (6 bases). This CDR3 has 15 residues. With 3 bases removed from V and 5 bases from J, the gap between germline ends came to 19 bases. Germline values: CDR1 DFQATT, CDR2 SNEGSKA (reference sequence). This CDR3 reads CSASEAGPPTETQYF. In DNA form, the CDR3 reads TGCAGTGCTAGTGAGGCGGGACCCCCAACCGAGACCCAGTACTTC.

J is TRBJ2-1 and V is TRBV10-3; possible D gene TRBD1, 5 bases. CDR3 length: 13 amino acids. Trimming took 7 bases from V and 5 from J, leaving 12 bases between them. Germline V gives CDR1 ENHRY, CDR2 SYGVKD. The CDR3 coding sequence is TGTGCCATCACTGGGGCTATAAACAATGAGCAGTTCTTC. This gives the protein CAITGAINNEQFF.

Regarding this clone: Other DNA sequences in this specimen translate into the identical CDR3. The J gene is TRBJ1-3, the V gene TRBV15, with D perhaps matching TRBD1 (6 bases). The CDR3 contains 14 residues. With 2 bases removed from V and 1 base from J, the gap between germline ends came to 6 bases. The germline V gene has CDR1 LNHNV and CDR2 YYDKDF (reference sequence). CDR3 in DNA: TGTGCCACCAGCAGACAGGGGTCTGGAAACACCATATATTTT. Its protein product is CATSRQGSGNTIYF. The full variable domain, completed using reference TRBV15 and TRBJ1-3, is DAMVIQNPRYQVTQFGKPVTLSCSQTLNHNVMYWYQQKSSQAPKLLFHYYDKDFNNEADTPDNFQSRRPNTSFCFLDIRSPGLGDTAMYLCATSRQGSGNTIYFGEGSWLTVV.

This chain joins TRBV28 and TRBJ2-3; D perhaps matches TRBD2 (7 bases). Deletions cut 3 bases from V and 4 bases from J, with 11 bases between. This CDR3 comprises 14 residues. In germline, CDR1 is MDHEN, CDR2 SYDVKM. The CDR3 reads CASSLGGAADTQYF. Written as DNA, the CDR3 is TGTGCCAGCAGTTTGGGGGGGGCCGCAGATACGCAGTATTTT.

This clone was counted many times. The V call is TRBV9, the J call TRBJ2-3, with a weak D call TRBD1 (6 bases). Germline loops: CDR1 SGDLS, CDR2 YYNGEE. V lost 0 bases and J lost 5, with 13 bases in between. There are 15 residues in the CDR3. In DNA form, the CDR3 reads TGTGCCAGCAGCGTAGAGCAGGGGCTGAGAGATACGCAGTATTTT. Its protein product is CASSVEQGLRDTQYF. Drawing the rest from reference TRBV9 and TRBJ2-3, the complete variable domain is DSGVTQTPKHLITATGQRVTLRCSPRSGDLSVYWYQQSLDQGLQFLIQYYNGEERAKGNILERFSAQQFPDLHSELNLSSLELGDSALYFCASSVEQGLRDTQYFGPGTRLTVL.